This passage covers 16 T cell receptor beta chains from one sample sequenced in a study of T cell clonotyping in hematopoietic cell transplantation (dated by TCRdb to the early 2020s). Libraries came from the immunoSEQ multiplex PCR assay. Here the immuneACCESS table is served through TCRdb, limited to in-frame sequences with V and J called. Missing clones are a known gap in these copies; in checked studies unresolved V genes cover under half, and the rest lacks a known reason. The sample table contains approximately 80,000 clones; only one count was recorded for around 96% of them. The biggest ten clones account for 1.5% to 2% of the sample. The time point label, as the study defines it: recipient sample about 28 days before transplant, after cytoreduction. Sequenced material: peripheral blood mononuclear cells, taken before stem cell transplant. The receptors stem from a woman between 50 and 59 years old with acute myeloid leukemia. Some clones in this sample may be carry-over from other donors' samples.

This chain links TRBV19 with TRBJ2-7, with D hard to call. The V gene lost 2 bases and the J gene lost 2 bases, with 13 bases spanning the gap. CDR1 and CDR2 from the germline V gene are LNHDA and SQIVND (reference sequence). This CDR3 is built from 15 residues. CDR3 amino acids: CASSINRIYAYEQYF. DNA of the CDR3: TGTGCCAGTAGTATAAACCGGATATACGCCTACGAGCAGTACTTC. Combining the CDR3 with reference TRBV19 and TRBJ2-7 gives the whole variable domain DGGITQSPKYLFRKEGQNVTLSCEQNLNHDAMYWYRQDPGQGLRLIYYSQIVNDFQKGDIAEGYSVSREKKESFPLTVTSAQKNPTAFYLCASSINRIYAYEQYFGPGTRLTVT.

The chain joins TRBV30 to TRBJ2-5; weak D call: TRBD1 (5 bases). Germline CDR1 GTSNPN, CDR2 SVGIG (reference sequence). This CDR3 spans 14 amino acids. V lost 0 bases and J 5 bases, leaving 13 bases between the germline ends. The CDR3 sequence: CAWSVGLGVETQYF. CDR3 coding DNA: TGTGCCTGGAGTGTGGGGCTAGGGGTCGAGACCCAGTACTTC.

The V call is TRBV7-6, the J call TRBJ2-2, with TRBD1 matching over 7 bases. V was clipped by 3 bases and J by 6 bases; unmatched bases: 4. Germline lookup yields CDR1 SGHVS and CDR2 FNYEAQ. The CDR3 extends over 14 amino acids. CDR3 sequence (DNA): TGTGCCAGCAGCTTGTCAACAGGGGCCGGGGAGCTGTTTTTT. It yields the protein CASSLSTGAGELFF.

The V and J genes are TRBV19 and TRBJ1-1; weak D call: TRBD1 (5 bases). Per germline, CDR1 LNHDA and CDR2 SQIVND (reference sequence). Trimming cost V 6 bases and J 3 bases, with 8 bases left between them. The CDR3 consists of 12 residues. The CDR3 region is CASSGRDTEAFF. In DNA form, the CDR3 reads TGTGCCAGTAGCGGCAGGGACACTGAAGCTTTCTTT. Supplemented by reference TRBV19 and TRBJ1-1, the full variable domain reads DGGITQSPKYLFRKEGQNVTLSCEQNLNHDAMYWYRQDPGQGLRLIYYSQIVNDFQKGDIAEGYSVSREKKESFPLTVTSAQKNPTAFYLCASSGRDTEAFFGQGTRLTVV.

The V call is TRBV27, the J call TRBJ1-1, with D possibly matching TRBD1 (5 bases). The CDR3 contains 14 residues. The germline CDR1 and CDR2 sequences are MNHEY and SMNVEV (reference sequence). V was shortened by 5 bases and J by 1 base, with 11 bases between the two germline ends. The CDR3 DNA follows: TGTGCCAGCAGTCTCGCCGGGGCGAACACTGAAGCTTTCTTT. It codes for CASSLAGANTEAFF.

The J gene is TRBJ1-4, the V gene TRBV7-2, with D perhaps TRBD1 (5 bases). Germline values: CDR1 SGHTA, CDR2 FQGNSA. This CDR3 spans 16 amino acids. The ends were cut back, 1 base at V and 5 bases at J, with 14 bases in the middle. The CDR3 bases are TGTGCCAGCAGCTTAGTCTCGAGGGGCGCGAATGAAAAACTGTTTTTT. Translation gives CASSLVSRGANEKLFF.

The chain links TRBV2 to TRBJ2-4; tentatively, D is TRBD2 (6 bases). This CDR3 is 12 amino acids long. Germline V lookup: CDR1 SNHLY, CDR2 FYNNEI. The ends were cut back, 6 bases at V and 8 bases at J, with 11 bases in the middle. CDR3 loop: CASSLALYIQYF. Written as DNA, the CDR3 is TGTGCCAGCAGCCTAGCGTTATACATTCAGTACTTC.

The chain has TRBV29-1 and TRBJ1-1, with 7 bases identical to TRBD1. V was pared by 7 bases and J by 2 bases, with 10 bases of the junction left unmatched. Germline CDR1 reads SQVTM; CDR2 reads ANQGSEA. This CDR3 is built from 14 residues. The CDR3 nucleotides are TGCAGCGGGAGACCGGGACAGAGAAACACTGAAGCTTTCTTT. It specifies CSGRPGQRNTEAFF.

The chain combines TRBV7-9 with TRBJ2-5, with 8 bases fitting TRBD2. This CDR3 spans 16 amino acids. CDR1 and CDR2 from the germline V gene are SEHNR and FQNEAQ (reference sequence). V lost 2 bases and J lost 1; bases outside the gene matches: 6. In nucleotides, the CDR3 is TGTGCCAGCAGCTTATATGTCGGGGGGGCCCAAGAGACCCAGTACTTC. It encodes CASSLYVGGAQETQYF.

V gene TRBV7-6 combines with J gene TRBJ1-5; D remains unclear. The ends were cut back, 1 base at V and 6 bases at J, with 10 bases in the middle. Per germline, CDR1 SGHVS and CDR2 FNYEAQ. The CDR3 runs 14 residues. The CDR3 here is CASSLEVRGQPQHF. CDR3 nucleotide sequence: TGTGCCAGCAGCTTAGAAGTGCGGGGTCAGCCCCAGCATTTT.

CDR3 coding DNA: TGTGCCAGCAGCCGGAACGTCCAGGGAGGGACCCAGTACTTC. Its protein is CASSRNVQGGTQYF. The chain recombines TRBV2 with TRBJ2-5; the D gene is possibly TRBD2 (6 bases). The CDR3 extends over 14 amino acids. Trimming cost V 6 bases and J 7 bases, with 18 bases left between them. Germline loops: CDR1 SNHLY, CDR2 FYNNEI.

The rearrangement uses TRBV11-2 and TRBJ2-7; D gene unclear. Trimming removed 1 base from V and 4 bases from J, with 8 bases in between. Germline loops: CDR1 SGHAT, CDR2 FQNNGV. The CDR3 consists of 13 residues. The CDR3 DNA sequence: TGTGCCAGCAGCTTAGGGAACGGATACGAGCAGTACTTC. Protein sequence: CASSLGNGYEQYF.

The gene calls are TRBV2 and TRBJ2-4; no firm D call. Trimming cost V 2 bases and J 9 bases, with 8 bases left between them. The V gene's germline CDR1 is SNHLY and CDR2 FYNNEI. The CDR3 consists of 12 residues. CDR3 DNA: TGTGCCAGCAGTGAAACCGCAGGCATTCAGTACTTC. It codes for CASSETAGIQYF. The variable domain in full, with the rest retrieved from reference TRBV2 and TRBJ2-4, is EPEVTQTPSHQVTQMGQEVILRCVPISNHLYFYWYRQILGQKVEFLVSFYNNEISEKSEIFDDQFSVERPDGSNFTLKIRSTKLEDSAMYFCASSETAGIQYFGAGTRLSVL.

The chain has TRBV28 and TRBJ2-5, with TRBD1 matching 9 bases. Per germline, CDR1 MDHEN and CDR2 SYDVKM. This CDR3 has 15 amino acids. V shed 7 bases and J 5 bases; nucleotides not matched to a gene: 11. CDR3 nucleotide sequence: TGTGCCAGCACCGAGCAGACAGGGGGTGGGGAGACCCAGTACTTC. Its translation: CASTEQTGGGETQYF.

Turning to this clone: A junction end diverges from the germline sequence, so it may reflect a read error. The CDR3 DNA reads as TGCGCCAGCAGCTGGGCCAACGGGGATGGTTACACCTTC. Its protein is CASSWANGDGYTF. The V call is TRBV5-1, the J call TRBJ1-2; D is unresolved. Per the germline V gene, CDR1 is SGHRS and CDR2 is YFSETQ. The CDR3 length is 13 residues.

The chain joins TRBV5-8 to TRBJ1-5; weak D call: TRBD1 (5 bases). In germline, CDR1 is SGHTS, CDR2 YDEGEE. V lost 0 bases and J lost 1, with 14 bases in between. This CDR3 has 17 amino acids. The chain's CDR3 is CASSLASGRGSNQPQHF. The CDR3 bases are TGTGCCAGCAGCTTGGCCAGTGGCCGGGGGAGCAATCAGCCCCAGCATTTT.